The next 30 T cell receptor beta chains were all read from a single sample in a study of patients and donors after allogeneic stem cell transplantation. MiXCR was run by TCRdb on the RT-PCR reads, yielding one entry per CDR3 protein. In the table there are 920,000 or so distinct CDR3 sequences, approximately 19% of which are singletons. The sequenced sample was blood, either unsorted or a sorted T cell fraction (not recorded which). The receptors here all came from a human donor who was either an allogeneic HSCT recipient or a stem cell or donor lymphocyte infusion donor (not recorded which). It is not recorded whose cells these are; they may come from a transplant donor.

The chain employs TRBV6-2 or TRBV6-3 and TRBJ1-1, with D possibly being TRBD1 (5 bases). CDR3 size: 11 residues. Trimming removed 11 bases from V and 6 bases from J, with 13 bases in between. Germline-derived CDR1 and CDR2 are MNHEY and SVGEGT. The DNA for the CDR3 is TGTGCCGTAGGGCGGGGGGCTGAAGCTTTCTTT. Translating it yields CAVGRGAEAFF.

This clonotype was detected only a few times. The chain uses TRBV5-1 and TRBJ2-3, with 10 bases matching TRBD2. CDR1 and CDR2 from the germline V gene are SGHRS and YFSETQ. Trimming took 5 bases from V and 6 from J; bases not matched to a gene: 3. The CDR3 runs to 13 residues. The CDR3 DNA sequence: TGCGCCAGCAGAGGAGCGGGAGGGGATACGCAGTATTTT. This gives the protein CASRGAGGDTQYF.

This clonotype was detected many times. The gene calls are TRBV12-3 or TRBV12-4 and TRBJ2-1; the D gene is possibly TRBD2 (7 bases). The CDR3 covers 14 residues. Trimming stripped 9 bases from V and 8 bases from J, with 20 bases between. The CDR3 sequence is CASISYGGLHEQFF. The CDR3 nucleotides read TGTGCCAGTATCTCCTACGGGGGGCTACATGAGCAGTTCTTC.

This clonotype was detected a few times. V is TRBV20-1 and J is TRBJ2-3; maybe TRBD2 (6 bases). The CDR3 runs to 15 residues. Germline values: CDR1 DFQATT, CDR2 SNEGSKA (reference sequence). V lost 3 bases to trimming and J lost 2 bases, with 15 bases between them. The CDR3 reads CSARRDSRPTDTQYF. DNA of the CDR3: TGCAGTGCTAGGCGGGACTCTAGACCCACAGATACGCAGTATTTT.

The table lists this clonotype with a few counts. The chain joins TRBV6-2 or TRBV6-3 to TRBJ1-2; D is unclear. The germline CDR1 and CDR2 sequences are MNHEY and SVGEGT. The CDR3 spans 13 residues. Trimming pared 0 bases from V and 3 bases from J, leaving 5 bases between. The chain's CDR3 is CASSYSPDYGYTF. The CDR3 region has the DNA TGTGCCAGCAGTTACTCCCCTGACTATGGCTACACCTTC.

CDR3 nucleotides: TGCGCCAGCAGAGGGAGCGGGACGGCAGATACGCAGTATTTT. Its protein is CASRGSGTADTQYF. The chain is built from TRBV5-1 and TRBJ2-3; 7 bases are shared with TRBD2. From germline, CDR1 is SGHRS and CDR2 YFSETQ. With 5 bases clipped from V and 4 bases from J, the junction kept 7 bases outside the gene matches. This CDR3 has 14 amino acids.

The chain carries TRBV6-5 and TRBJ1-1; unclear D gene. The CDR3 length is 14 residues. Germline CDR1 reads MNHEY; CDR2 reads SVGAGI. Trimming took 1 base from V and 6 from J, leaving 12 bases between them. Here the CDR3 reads CASSYYGLTAEAFF. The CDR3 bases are TGTGCCAGCAGTTACTATGGCCTTACGGCTGAAGCTTTCTTT.

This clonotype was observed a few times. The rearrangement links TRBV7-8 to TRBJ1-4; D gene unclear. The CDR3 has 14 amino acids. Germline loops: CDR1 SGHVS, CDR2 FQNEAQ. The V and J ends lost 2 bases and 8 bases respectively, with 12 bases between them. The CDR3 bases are TGTGCCAGCAGCTTAACGGGAGGTTGGGAAAAACTGTTTTTT. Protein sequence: CASSLTGGWEKLFF.

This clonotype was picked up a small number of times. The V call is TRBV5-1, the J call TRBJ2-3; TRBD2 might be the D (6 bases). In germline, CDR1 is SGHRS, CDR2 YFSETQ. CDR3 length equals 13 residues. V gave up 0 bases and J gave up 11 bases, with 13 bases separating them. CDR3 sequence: CASSLEDGGLQYF. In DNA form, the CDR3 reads TGCGCCAGCAGCTTGGAAGACGGGGGACTGCAGTATTTT.

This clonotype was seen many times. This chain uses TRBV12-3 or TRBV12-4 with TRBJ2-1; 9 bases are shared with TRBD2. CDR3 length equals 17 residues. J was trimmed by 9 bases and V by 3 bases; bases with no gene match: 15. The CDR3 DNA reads TGTGCCAGCAGTTTTGCCTCGAGAAGTAGCGGGGGCTTTGAGCAGTTCTTC. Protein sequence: CASSFASRSSGGFEQFF.

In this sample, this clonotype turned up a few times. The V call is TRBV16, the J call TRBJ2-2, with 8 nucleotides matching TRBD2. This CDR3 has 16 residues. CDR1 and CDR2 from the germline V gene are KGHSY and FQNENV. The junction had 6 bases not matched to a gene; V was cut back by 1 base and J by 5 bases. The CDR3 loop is CASSQLIAGRTGELFF. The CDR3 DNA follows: TGTGCCAGCAGCCAATTAATAGCGGGACGGACCGGGGAGCTGTTTTTT. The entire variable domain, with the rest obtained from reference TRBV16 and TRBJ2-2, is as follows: GEEVAQTPKHLVRGEGQKAKLYCAPIKGHSYVFWYQQVLKNEFKFLISFQNENVFDETGMPKERFSAKCLPNSPCSLEIQATKLEDSAVYFCASSQLIAGRTGELFFGEGSRLTVL.

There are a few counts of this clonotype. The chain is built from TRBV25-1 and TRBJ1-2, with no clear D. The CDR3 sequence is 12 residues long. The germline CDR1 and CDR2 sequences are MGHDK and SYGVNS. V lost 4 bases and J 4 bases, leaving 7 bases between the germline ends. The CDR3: CASSGSAYGYTF. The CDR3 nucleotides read TGTGCCAGCAGTGGCTCAGCCTATGGCTACACCTTC.

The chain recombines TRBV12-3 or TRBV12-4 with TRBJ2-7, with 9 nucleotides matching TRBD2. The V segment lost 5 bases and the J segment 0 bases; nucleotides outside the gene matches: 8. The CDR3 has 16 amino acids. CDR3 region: CASSRRRLAVSYEQYF. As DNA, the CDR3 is TGTGCCAGCAGTCGCCGTCGACTAGCGGTCTCCTACGAGCAGTACTTC.

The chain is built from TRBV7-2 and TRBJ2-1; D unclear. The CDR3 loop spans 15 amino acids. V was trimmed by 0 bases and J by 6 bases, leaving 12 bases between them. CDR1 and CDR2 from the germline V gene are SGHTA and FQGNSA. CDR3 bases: TGTGCCAGCAGCTTAGCGCCTGATTTCTTCAATGAGCAGTTCTTC. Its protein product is CASSLAPDFFNEQFF.

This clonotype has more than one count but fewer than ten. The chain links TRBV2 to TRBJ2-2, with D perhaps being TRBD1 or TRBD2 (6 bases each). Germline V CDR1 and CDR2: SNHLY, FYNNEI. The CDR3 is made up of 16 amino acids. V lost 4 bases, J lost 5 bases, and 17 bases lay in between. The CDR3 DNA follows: TGTGCCAGCAGTGCTTGGGGGGCACCAGGGACCGGGGAGCTGTTTTTT. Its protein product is CASSAWGAPGTGELFF.

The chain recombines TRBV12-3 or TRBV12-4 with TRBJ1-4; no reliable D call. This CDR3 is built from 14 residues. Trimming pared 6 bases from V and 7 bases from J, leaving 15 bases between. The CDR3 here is CASRSRPTGEKLFF. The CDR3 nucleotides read TGTGCCAGCAGGTCCCGACCAACCGGTGAAAAACTGTTTTTT.

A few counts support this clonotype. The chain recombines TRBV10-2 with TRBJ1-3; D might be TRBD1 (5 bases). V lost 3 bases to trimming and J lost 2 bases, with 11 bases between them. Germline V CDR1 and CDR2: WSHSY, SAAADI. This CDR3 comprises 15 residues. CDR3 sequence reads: CASSDPGTAGNTIYF. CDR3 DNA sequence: TGCGCCAGCAGTGACCCTGGGACGGCTGGAAACACCATATATTTT.

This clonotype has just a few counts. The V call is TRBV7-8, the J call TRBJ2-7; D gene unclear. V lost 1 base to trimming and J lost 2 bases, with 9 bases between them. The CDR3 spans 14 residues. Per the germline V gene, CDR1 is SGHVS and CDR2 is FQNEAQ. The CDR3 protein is CASSLGAVAYEQYF. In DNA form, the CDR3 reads TGTGCCAGCAGCTTAGGGGCAGTAGCCTACGAGCAGTACTTC.

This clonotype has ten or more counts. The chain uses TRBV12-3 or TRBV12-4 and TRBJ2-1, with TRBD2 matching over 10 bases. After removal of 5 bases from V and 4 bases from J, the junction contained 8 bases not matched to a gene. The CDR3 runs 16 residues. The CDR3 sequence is CASSRTGTSVYNEQFF. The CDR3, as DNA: TGTGCCAGCAGTAGAACCGGGACTAGCGTATACAATGAGCAGTTCTTC.

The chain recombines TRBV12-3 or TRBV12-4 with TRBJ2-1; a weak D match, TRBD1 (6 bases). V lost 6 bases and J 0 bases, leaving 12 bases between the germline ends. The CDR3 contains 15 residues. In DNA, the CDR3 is TGTGCCAGCAGCCACAGGGTCAGCTCCTACAATGAGCAGTTCTTC. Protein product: CASSHRVSSYNEQFF.

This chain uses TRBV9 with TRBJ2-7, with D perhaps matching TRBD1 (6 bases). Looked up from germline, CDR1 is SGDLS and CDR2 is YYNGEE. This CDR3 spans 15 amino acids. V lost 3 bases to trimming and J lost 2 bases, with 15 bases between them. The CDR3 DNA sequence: TGTGCCAGCAGCGGCCGGGACACCCAGACCTACGAGCAGTACTTC. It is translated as CASSGRDTQTYEQYF.

The DNA for the CDR3 is TGTGCCAGCAGTTACCCCTCGGGAGCGGGCAACTACAATGAGCAGTTCTTC. Residues: CASSYPSGAGNYNEQFF. V is TRBV6-5 and J is TRBJ2-1, with D tentatively TRBD2 (6 bases). The V end lost 2 bases, the J end lost 3 bases, and 17 bases lay between the germline ends. This CDR3 is built from 17 residues. Germline CDR1 reads MNHEY; CDR2 reads SVGAGI.

CDR3 sequence reads: CASSQDGTGGEKLFF. The CDR3 DNA reads TGCGCCAGCAGCCAAGATGGCACTGGGGGTGAAAAACTGTTTTTT. V is TRBV4-1 and J is TRBJ1-4, with D perhaps matching TRBD1 (5 bases). The CDR3 has 15 amino acids. V was trimmed by 0 bases and J by 7 bases, leaving 12 bases between them. Per germline, CDR1 MGHRA and CDR2 YSYEKL.

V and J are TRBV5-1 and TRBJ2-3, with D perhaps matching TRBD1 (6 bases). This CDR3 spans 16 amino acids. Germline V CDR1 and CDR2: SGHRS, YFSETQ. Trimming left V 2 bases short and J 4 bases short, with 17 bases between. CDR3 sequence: CASSFTTSGGADTQYF. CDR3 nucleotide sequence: TGCGCCAGCAGCTTTACAACTAGTGGGGGCGCAGATACGCAGTATTTT.

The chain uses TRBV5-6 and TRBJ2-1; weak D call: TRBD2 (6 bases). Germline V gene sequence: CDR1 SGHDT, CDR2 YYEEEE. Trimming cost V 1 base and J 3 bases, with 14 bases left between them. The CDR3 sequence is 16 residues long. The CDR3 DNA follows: TGTGCCAGCAGCTTGAGGTGGGAGGCCCTCTACAATGAGCAGTTCTTC. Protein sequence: CASSLRWEALYNEQFF.

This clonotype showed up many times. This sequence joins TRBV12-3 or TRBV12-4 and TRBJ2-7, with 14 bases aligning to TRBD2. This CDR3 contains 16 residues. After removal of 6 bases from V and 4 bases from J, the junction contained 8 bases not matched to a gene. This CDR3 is CASSPGTSGSAYEQYF. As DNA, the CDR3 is TGTGCCAGCAGCCCTGGGACTAGCGGGAGTGCATACGAGCAGTACTTC.

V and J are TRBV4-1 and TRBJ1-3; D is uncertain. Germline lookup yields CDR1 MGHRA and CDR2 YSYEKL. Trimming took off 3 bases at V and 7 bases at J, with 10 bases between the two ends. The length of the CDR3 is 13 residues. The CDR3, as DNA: TGCGCCAGCAGCCAGACCATGGGTAACACCATATATTTT. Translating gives CASSQTMGNTIYF.

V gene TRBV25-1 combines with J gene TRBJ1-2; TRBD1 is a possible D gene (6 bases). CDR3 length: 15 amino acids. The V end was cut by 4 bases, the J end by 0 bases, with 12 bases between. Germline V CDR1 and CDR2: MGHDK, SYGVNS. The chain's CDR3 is CASSGGHPSNYGYTF. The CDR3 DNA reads TGTGCCAGCAGTGGGGGACACCCCTCTAACTATGGCTACACCTTC.

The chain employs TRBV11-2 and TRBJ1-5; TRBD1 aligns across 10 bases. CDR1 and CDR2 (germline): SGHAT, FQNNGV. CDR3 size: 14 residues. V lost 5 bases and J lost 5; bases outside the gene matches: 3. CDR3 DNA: TGTGCCAGCAGCCAGGACAGGGGGTATCAGCCCCAGCATTTT. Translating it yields CASSQDRGYQPQHF.

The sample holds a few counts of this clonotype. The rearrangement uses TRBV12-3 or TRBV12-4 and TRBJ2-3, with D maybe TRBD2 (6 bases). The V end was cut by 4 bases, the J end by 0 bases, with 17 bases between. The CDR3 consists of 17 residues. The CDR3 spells CASSSRGGGRSTDTQYF. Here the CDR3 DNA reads TGTGCCAGCAGTTCCCGGGGAGGCGGCCGCAGCACAGATACGCAGTATTTT.